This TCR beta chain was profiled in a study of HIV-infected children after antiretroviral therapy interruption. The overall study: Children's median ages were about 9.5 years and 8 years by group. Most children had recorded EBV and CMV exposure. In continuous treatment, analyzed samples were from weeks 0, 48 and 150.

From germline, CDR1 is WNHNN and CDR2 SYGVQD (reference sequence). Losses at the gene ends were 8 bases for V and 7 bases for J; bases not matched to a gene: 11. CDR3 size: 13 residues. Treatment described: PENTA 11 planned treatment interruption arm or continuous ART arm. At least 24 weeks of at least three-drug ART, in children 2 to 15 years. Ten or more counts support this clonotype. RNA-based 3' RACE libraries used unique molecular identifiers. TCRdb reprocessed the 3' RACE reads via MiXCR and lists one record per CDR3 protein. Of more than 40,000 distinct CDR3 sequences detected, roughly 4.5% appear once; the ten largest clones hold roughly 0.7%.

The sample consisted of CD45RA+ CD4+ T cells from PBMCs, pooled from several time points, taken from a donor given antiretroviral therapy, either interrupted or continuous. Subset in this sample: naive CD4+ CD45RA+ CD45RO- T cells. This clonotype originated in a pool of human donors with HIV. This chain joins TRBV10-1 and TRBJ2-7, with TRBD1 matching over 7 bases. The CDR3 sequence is CASGDITGEEQYF. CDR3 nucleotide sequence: TGCGCCAGCGGAGACATTACAGGGGAAGAGCAGTACTTC.